Following are 13 T cell receptor beta chains from one sample sequenced in a study of blood T cell repertoires in COVID-19. Produced via immunoSEQ multiplex PCR; TCRdb's table is partial and in-frame only. The sample consists of under 450,000 clones, around 84% of them appearing once. Material for sequencing was peripheral blood. All receptors derive from a human donor with acute or convalescent COVID-19. The donor label of this sample is uncertain.

The rearrangement links TRBV19 to TRBJ1-3; D is perhaps TRBD1 (5 bases). Germline V lookup: CDR1 LNHDA, CDR2 SQIVND (reference sequence). V was pared by 3 bases and J by 7 bases, with 13 bases between. The CDR3 loop spans 14 amino acids. In DNA, the CDR3 is TGTGCCAGTAGTATCTCGCAGGGTGGGAACACCATATATTTT. This gives the protein CASSISQGGNTIYF.

The rearrangement links TRBV5-1 to TRBJ1-1; 7 bases are shared with TRBD1. The CDR3 has 16 residues. Trimming cost V 3 bases and J 5 bases; bases outside gene matches: 13. In germline, CDR1 is SGHRS, CDR2 YFSETQ. The CDR3 DNA follows: TGCGCCAGCAGCTATTCTACAGGGGTCAGGGGGACTGAAGCTTTCTTT. Amino acids: CASSYSTGVRGTEAFF.

This clone has just a few counts. The gene calls are TRBV6-5 and TRBJ2-2; TRBD1 matches at 8 bases. Trimming at V came to 6 bases and at J to 4 bases, leaving 7 bases not matched to a gene. This CDR3 is built from 15 residues. From germline, CDR1 is MNHEY and CDR2 SVGAGI. CDR3 DNA sequence: TGTGCCAGCAGAGAGACAGGGGCGAGCACCGGGGAGCTGTTTTTT. Translation gives CASRETGASTGELFF.

V is TRBV11-2 and J is TRBJ2-1; D is unclear. This CDR3 comprises 13 residues. V was shortened by 1 base and J by 9 bases, with 10 bases between the two germline ends. Per the germline V gene, CDR1 is SGHAT and CDR2 is FQNNGV. CDR3 nucleotide sequence: TGTGCCAGCAGCTTAGTTCAGCTAGGTGAGCAGTTCTTC. This translates into CASSLVQLGEQFF.

V gene TRBV19 combines with J gene TRBJ2-1, with 8 bases that match TRBD1. V lost 1 base and J lost 2; bases outside the gene matches: 10. CDR1 and CDR2 (germline): LNHDA, SQIVND (reference sequence). The CDR3 length is 18 residues. The CDR3, as DNA: TGTGCCAGTAGTATAGGATTTGGAAGACAGGGGCCCTACAATGAGCAGTTCTTC. Encoded protein: CASSIGFGRQGPYNEQFF.

The sample holds one count of this clone. This rearrangement joins TRBV7-8 to TRBJ1-4; TRBD1 matches at 7 bases. This CDR3 has 14 residues. The ends lost 3 bases at V and 8 bases at J; junction bases unmatched: 6. Germline CDR1 reads SGHVS; CDR2 reads FQNEAQ. The CDR3 DNA follows: TGTGCCAGCAGCTTCAACAGGGGAAGGGAAAAACTGTTTTTT. Protein sequence: CASSFNRGREKLFF. The full variable domain, completed using reference TRBV7-8 and TRBJ1-4, is GAGVSQSPRYKVAKRGQDVALRCDPISGHVSLFWYQQALGQGPEFLTYFQNEAQLDKSGLPSDRFFAERPEGSVSTLKIQRTQQEDSAVYLCASSFNRGREKLFFGSGTQLSVL.

The chain links TRBV6-1 to TRBJ2-3; 8 bases are shared with TRBD1. Germline V gene sequence: CDR1 MNHNS, CDR2 SASEGT. With 1 base clipped from V and 7 bases from J, the junction kept 10 bases outside the gene matches. CDR3 length: 16 amino acids. The CDR3 protein is CASSEGARGRAYTQYF. CDR3 coding DNA: TGTGCCAGCAGTGAAGGTGCCAGGGGGCGAGCATATACGCAGTATTTT.

The chain is built from TRBV7-2 and TRBJ1-5; no clear D gene. The germline V gene encodes CDR1 SGHTA and CDR2 FQGNSA. The CDR3 spans 14 residues. V was trimmed by 5 bases and J by 9 bases, leaving 17 bases between them. The CDR3 nucleotides read TGTGCCAGCAGCCCCCGGCCGAGGGATCTGCCCCAGCATTTT. Amino acid sequence: CASSPRPRDLPQHF.

The J gene is TRBJ2-2, the V gene TRBV9, with 7 bases lining up with TRBD1. The CDR3 is made up of 16 amino acids. Germline lookup yields CDR1 SGDLS and CDR2 YYNGEE. V gave up 4 bases and J gave up 5 bases; unmatched junction bases: 11. CDR3 in DNA: TGTGCCAGCAGCCCCTCGACAGGGCGGTGGACCGGGGAGCTGTTTTTT. Residues: CASSPSTGRWTGELFF.

The chain links TRBV2 to TRBJ2-2, with 8 bases matching TRBD1. The ends lost 7 bases at V and 1 base at J; junction bases unmatched: 5. The CDR3 runs 15 residues. The germline gives CDR1 SNHLY, CDR2 FYNNEI. In DNA form, the CDR3 reads TGTGCCAGCAACCGACAGGGGAAGAACACCGGGGAGCTGTTTTTT. Protein: CASNRQGKNTGELFF.

CDR3 sequence: CASSPGPRGEKLFF. The CDR3 DNA sequence: TGTGCCAGCAGCCCGGGCCCCAGGGGGGAAAAACTGTTTTTT. This rearrangement joins TRBV6-6 to TRBJ1-4, with 7 bases aligning to TRBD1. The J segment lost 8 bases and the V segment lost 6 bases, leaving 9 bases of the junction unmatched. CDR3 length equals 14 residues. Germline V gene lookup returns CDR1 MNHNY and CDR2 SVGAGI (reference sequence).

The chain employs TRBV7-9 and TRBJ1-1; D is possibly TRBD1 (6 bases). The length of the CDR3 is 15 residues. V shed 5 bases and J shed 11 bases, with 24 bases lying between them. CDR1 is SEHNR and CDR2 is FQNEAQ in the germline V gene (reference sequence). The CDR3 DNA is TGTGCCAGCAGCCCCTCCAACGACAGGCATCATGGGGCTTTCTTT. Residues: CASSPSNDRHHGAFF.

The gene calls are TRBV7-2 and TRBJ2-3; the match to TRBD2 covers 11 bases. The J segment lost 3 bases and the V segment lost 1 base, leaving 6 bases of the junction unmatched. This CDR3 region has 17 residues. Germline V gene lookup returns CDR1 SGHTA and CDR2 FQGNSA. As DNA, the CDR3 is TGTGCCAGCAGCTTAGTAGCGGGAGGGCCGGGTACAGATACGCAGTATTTT. Amino acids: CASSLVAGGPGTDTQYF. The full variable domain, with the rest looked up from reference TRBV7-2 and TRBJ2-3, is GAGVSQSPSNKVTEKGKDVELRCDPISGHTALYWYRQSLGQGLEFLIYFQGNSAPDKSGLPSDRFSAERTGGSVSTLTIQRTQQEDSAVYLCASSLVAGGPGTDTQYFGPGTRLTVL.